One and the same sample provided the 25 T cell receptor beta chains below, sequenced in a study of response to subunit inactivated influenza vaccine. Via MiXCR, TCRdb re-called the RT-PCR reads, giving one row per CDR3 protein. The profile shows more than 700,000 distinct CDR3 sequences, less than 25% of them singletons. Sequencing was performed on PBMCs from blood, taken around 5 days after vaccination. The receptors were sampled from a man between 50 and 59 years old who received an inactivated influenza vaccine.

V usage is TRBV4-3 and J usage is TRBJ2-3; 8 bases map to TRBD2. V shed 0 bases and J 3 bases; nucleotides not matched to a gene: 8. This CDR3 is built from 17 residues. Germline loops: CDR1 LGHNA, CDR2 YSLEER. The CDR3 protein is CASSQDMTGGPTDTQYF. The CDR3 coding sequence is TGCGCCAGCAGCCAAGATATGACGGGGGGGCCAACAGATACGCAGTATTTT.

This clonotype was seen a few times. The chain uses TRBV29-1 and TRBJ2-7; perhaps TRBD2 as D (5 bases). The CDR3 covers 12 residues. The V end lost 4 bases, the J end lost 5 bases, and 12 bases lay between the germline ends. The germline V gene encodes CDR1 SQVTM and CDR2 ANQGSEA. The CDR3 is CSVGGESHEQYF. CDR3 in DNA: TGCAGCGTTGGTGGGGAGTCCCACGAGCAGTACTTC.

The gene calls are TRBV7-8 and TRBJ1-1; 7 nucleotides match TRBD1. The J segment lost 11 bases and the V segment lost 4 bases, leaving 4 bases of the junction unmatched. This CDR3 spans 11 amino acids. Germline values: CDR1 SGHVS, CDR2 FQNEAQ. Here the CDR3 DNA reads TGTGCCAGCAGCTCACAGGGGTTCGCTTTCTTT. Amino acids: CASSSQGFAFF.

This chain joins TRBV12-3 or TRBV12-4 and TRBJ1-4; a weak D match, TRBD1 (5 bases). The V and J ends lost 2 bases and 4 bases respectively, with 11 bases between them. The CDR3 has 15 amino acids. The CDR3 DNA reads TGTGCCAGCAGTTTATACCGGGACGATAATGAAAAACTGTTTTTT. This gives the protein CASSLYRDDNEKLFF.

This clonotype occurred a few times. The V gene is TRBV6-2 or TRBV6-3, the J gene TRBJ1-6; D is ambiguous. The V gene's germline CDR1 is MNHEY and CDR2 SVGEGT. V shed 2 bases and J shed 10 bases, with 12 bases lying between them. The CDR3 loop spans 14 amino acids. The CDR3 nucleotides read TGTGCCAGCAGTTACGTCGCAGGTCGCTCACCCCTCCACTTT. Amino acids: CASSYVAGRSPLHF.

This clonotype turned up a few times. V usage is TRBV9 and J usage is TRBJ2-1; 10 nucleotides agree with TRBD1. J was trimmed by 7 bases and V by 1 base; bases with no gene match: 2. Germline CDR1 and CDR2: SGDLS and YYNGEE. The CDR3 contains 14 residues. CDR3 nucleotide sequence: TGTGCCAGCAGCGTACCGGGACAGGGGAATGAGCAGTTCTTC. Translating it yields CASSVPGQGNEQFF. Combining the CDR3 with reference TRBV9 and TRBJ2-1 gives the whole variable domain DSGVTQTPKHLITATGQRVTLRCSPRSGDLSVYWYQQSLDQGLQFLIQYYNGEERAKGNILERFSAQQFPDLHSELNLSSLELGDSALYFCASSVPGQGNEQFFGPGTRLTVL.

This clonotype was observed a handful of times. The chain has TRBV5-1 and TRBJ2-2; TRBD2 agrees at 8 bases. CDR3 length: 17 residues. Germline loops: CDR1 SGHRS, CDR2 YFSETQ. V trimming: 5 bases; J trimming: 1 base; junction bases outside the gene matches: 10. As DNA, the CDR3 is TGCGCCAGCAGTCAAATTCCGGGACTAGGGAACACCGGGGAGCTGTTTTTT. Amino acids: CASSQIPGLGNTGELFF.

The rearrangement joins TRBV6-2 or TRBV6-3 to TRBJ2-5, with 9 bases matching TRBD2. Germline CDR1 MNHEY, CDR2 SVGEGT. The CDR3 runs 16 residues. The V segment lost 6 bases and the J segment 5 bases; nucleotides outside the gene matches: 13. CDR3: CASRKTSGVSSETQYF. Here the CDR3 DNA reads TGTGCCAGCAGAAAGACTAGCGGAGTATCTTCGGAGACCCAGTACTTC.

There are a few counts of this clonotype. The chain employs TRBV20-1 and TRBJ2-3, with no clear D. This CDR3 comprises 14 residues. Trimming stripped 0 bases from V and 4 bases from J, with 11 bases between. CDR1 DFQATT and CDR2 SNEGSKA come from the germline V gene (reference sequence). The DNA for the CDR3 is TGCAGTGCTAGAGATAGCAGACTCGCAGATACGCAGTATTTT. This gives the protein CSARDSRLADTQYF.

V and J are TRBV28 and TRBJ1-2; D might be TRBD1 (6 bases). V lost 4 bases, J lost 7 bases, and 10 bases lay in between. This CDR3 comprises 12 residues. Per germline, CDR1 MDHEN and CDR2 SYDVKM. The CDR3 reads CASSSVGGGYTF. DNA for the CDR3: TGTGCCAGCAGTTCTGTAGGGGGTGGCTACACCTTC.

The chain uses TRBV4-3 and TRBJ1-4; D may be TRBD1 (5 bases). The V and J ends lost 0 bases and 8 bases respectively, with 10 bases between them. The CDR3 spans 14 residues. Germline lookup yields CDR1 LGHNA and CDR2 YSLEER. The CDR3 sequence: CASSQDPGGEKLFF. Here the CDR3 DNA reads TGCGCCAGCAGCCAAGATCCTGGGGGGGAAAAACTGTTTTTT.

The chain combines TRBV2 with TRBJ2-1; no definite D call. Germline values: CDR1 SNHLY, CDR2 FYNNEI. The CDR3 runs to 14 residues. The V end lost 3 bases, the J end lost 9 bases, and 15 bases lay between the germline ends. The CDR3 region is CASSDLVAGGEQFF. The CDR3 DNA follows: TGTGCCAGCAGTGATCTGGTAGCAGGCGGTGAGCAGTTCTTC.

This clonotype was found a few times. The rearrangement links TRBV12-3 or TRBV12-4 to TRBJ1-1; 7 nucleotides line up with TRBD1. J lost 1 base, V lost 7 bases, and 6 bases had no gene match. There are 14 residues in the CDR3. CDR3 nucleotides: TGTGCCAGCACCGTTGAGGGGGCGAACACTGAAGCTTTCTTT. Protein product: CASTVEGANTEAFF.

CDR3 in amino acids: CASSLGGRNNEQFF. The CDR3 region has the DNA TGTGCCAGCAGTTTAGGGGGGCGGAACAATGAGCAGTTCTTC. The V and J genes are TRBV27 and TRBJ2-1, with D perhaps being TRBD1 or TRBD2 (6 bases each). The germline V and J ends were trimmed by 2 bases and 5 bases, with 10 bases remaining between them. The CDR3 contains 14 residues. Per germline, CDR1 MNHEY and CDR2 SMNVEV (reference sequence).

This clonotype has more than one count but fewer than ten. This rearrangement joins TRBV29-1 to TRBJ2-3, with 10 bases matching TRBD1. Trimming at V came to 7 bases and at J to 3 bases, leaving 7 bases not matched to a gene. The germline V gene has CDR1 SQVTM and CDR2 ANQGSEA. This CDR3 comprises 14 residues. CDR3 nucleotide sequence: TGCAGCGGAGGGAGGACAGGGGGGACAGATACGCAGTATTTT. It is translated as CSGGRTGGTDTQYF.

There are a few counts of this clonotype. J is TRBJ1-5 and V is TRBV20-1; 8 bases are a match to TRBD1. CDR1 is DFQATT and CDR2 is SNEGSKA in the germline V gene (reference sequence). The CDR3 length is 15 residues. Trimming took 1 base from V and 6 from J; bases not matched to a gene: 8. The CDR3 loop is CSARVQGDAGQPQHF. The CDR3, as DNA: TGCAGTGCTAGAGTACAGGGGGACGCAGGTCAGCCCCAGCATTTT.

The chain employs TRBV5-1 and TRBJ1-1, with D possibly matching TRBD1 (6 bases). This CDR3 contains 15 residues. V dropped 0 bases and J dropped 2 bases, with 11 bases sitting between them. Germline values: CDR1 SGHRS, CDR2 YFSETQ. CDR3: CASSLGGGPNTEAFF. The CDR3 DNA reads TGCGCCAGCAGCTTGGGTGGGGGCCCCAACACTGAAGCTTTCTTT.

The J gene is TRBJ2-2, the V gene TRBV4-3; D is unresolved. This CDR3 contains 15 residues. Germline V gives CDR1 LGHNA, CDR2 YSLEER. Between the trimmed V and J ends, which lost 1 base and 5 bases, there was a span of 11 bases. In nucleotides, the CDR3 is TGCGCCAGCAGCCAAGGCGCGCCAGCGACCGGGGAGCTGTTTTTT. Encoded protein: CASSQGAPATGELFF.

This chain uses TRBV12-3 or TRBV12-4 with TRBJ2-4, with a tentative D call TRBD1 (5 bases). CDR3 length: 12 amino acids. The V end lost 6 bases, the J end lost 9 bases, and 12 bases lay between the germline ends. The chain's CDR3 is CASRDMTGIQYF. The DNA for the CDR3 is TGTGCCAGCAGGGACATGACTGGCATTCAGTACTTC.

The chain couples TRBV29-1 to TRBJ1-5, with TRBD1 matching over 10 bases. V dropped 6 bases and J dropped 6; count of bases not matched to a gene: 8. Germline V CDR1 and CDR2: SQVTM, ANQGSEA. This CDR3 contains 14 residues. The CDR3 is CSVVTGGRGQPQHF. CDR3 nucleotides: TGCAGCGTCGTGACAGGGGGCCGAGGTCAGCCCCAGCATTTT.

This clonotype was seen a few times. The chain uses TRBV6-1 and TRBJ2-5; D may correspond to TRBD1 or TRBD2 (5 bases each). The V gene's germline CDR1 is MNHNS and CDR2 SASEGT. There are 17 residues in the CDR3. The germline V and J ends were trimmed by 11 bases and 5 bases, with 30 bases remaining between them. CDR3 protein: CAAQFGTRRFFRETQYF. In DNA, the CDR3 is TGTGCCGCACAATTCGGGACCCGTCGCTTCTTTCGGGAGACCCAGTACTTC.

The chain is built from TRBV4-2 and TRBJ2-3; D gene unclear. The CDR3 contains 15 residues. Per germline, CDR1 LGHNA and CDR2 YNFKEQ. V shed 6 bases and J shed 2 bases, with 15 bases lying between them. Written as DNA, the CDR3 is TGTGCCAGCAGTCTAGGACGGCGGACCACAGATACGCAGTATTTT. The encoded protein is CASSLGRRTTDTQYF.

This clonotype was counted only a few times. The V and J genes are TRBV6-1 and TRBJ2-3; the D call may be TRBD1 or TRBD2 (6 bases each). Per germline, CDR1 MNHNS and CDR2 SASEGT. V lost 5 bases and J lost 0, with 15 bases in between. This CDR3 is 16 amino acids long. CDR3 sequence: CASSRKGGYSTDTQYF. Here the CDR3 DNA reads TGTGCCAGCAGTCGGAAGGGGGGCTATAGCACAGATACGCAGTATTTT.

The rearrangement uses TRBV7-9 and TRBJ2-3, with TRBD1 matching over 7 bases. V shed 6 bases and J 4 bases; nucleotides not matched to a gene: 1. CDR3 size: 12 residues. Germline-derived CDR1 and CDR2 are SEHNR and FQNEAQ (reference sequence). The CDR3 here is CASRTGSDTQYF. The CDR3 bases are TGTGCCAGCAGGACAGGGTCAGATACGCAGTATTTT.

This chain links TRBV29-1 with TRBJ1-2; 8 bases line up with TRBD1. Germline CDR1 is SQVTM and CDR2 is ANQGSEA. CDR3 length: 15 residues. The junction had 10 bases not matched to a gene; V was cut back by 1 base and J by 6 bases. The CDR3 bases are TGCAGCGTTGAAGGGGAACAGGGGGATGCGGATGGCTACACCTTC. Protein sequence: CSVEGEQGDADGYTF.